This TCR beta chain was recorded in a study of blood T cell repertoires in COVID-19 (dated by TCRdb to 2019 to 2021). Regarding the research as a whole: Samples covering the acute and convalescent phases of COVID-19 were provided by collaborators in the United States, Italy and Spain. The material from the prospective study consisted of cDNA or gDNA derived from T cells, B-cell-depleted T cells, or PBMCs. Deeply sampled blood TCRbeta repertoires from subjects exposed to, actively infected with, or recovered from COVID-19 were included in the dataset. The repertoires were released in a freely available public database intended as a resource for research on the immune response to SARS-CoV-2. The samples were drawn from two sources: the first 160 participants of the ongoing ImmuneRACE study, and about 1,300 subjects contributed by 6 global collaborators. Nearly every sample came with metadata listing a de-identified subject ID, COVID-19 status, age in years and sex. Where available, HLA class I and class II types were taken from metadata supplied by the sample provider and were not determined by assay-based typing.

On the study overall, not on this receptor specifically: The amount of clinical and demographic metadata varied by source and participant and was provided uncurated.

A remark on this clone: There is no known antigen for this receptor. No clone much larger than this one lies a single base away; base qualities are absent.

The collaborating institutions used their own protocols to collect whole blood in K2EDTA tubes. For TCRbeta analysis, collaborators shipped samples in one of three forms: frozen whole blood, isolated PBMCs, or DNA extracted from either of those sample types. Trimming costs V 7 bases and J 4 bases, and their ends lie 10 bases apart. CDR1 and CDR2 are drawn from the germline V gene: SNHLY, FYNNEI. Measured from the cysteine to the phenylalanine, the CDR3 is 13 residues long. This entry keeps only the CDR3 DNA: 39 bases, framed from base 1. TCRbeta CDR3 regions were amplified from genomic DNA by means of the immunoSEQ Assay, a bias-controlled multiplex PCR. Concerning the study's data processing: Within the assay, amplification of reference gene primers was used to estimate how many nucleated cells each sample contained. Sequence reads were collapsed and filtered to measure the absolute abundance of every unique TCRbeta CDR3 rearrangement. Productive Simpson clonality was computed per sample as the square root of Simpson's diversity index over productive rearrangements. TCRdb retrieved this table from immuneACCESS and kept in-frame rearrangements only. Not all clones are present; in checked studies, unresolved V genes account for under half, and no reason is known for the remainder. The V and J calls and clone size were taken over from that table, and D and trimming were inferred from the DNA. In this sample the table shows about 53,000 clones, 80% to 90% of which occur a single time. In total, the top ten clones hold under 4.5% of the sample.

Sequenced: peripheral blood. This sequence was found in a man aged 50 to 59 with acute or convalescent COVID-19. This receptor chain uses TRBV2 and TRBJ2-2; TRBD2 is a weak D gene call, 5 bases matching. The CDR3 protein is CASMWEITGELFF. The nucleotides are TGTGCCAGCATGTGGGAGATCACCGGGGAGCTGTTTTTT. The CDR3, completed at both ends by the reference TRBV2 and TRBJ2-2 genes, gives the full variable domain EPEVTQTPSHQVTQMGQEVILRCVPISNHLYFYWYRQILGQKVEFLVSFYNNEISEKSEIFDDQFSVERPDGSNFTLKIRSTKLEDSAMYFCASMWEITGELFFGEGSRLTVL.